These 30 T cell receptor beta chains share one sample of origin, sequenced in a study of OX40 agonist ivuxolimab in advanced cancers. The library was built by means of the immunoSEQ multiplex PCR assay. This is the immuneACCESS table as TCRdb keeps it, with only in-frame sequences that have V and J called. A part of the clones is gone; compared with another copy, unresolved V genes explain less than half, and the rest is unexplained. The sample profile shows 35,000 to 50,000 clones; roughly 86% of them were found once. Together, the top ten hold about 35% of the sample. Sequencing used CD4+ or CD8+ T cells sorted from blood, obtained in a trial of the OX40 agonist ivuxolimab. The receptors were gathered from an adult with an advanced solid tumor such as melanoma, head and neck, liver or kidney cancer.

V usage is TRBV4-1 and J usage is TRBJ1-2; D might be TRBD1 (6 bases). The CDR3 covers 15 residues. The ends were cut back, 4 bases at V and 4 bases at J, with 16 bases in the middle. Per the germline V gene, CDR1 is MGHRA and CDR2 is YSYEKL. DNA of the CDR3: TGCGCCAGCAGCCCGGCGGGGGGGGGCAGCTATGGCTACACCTTC. Protein product: CASSPAGGGSYGYTF.

This rearrangement joins TRBV7-2 to TRBJ1-5; no reliable D call. Deletions cut 1 base from V and 4 bases from J, with 11 bases between. Germline assignment: CDR1 SGHTA and CDR2 FQGNSA. CDR3 size: 15 residues. CDR3 amino acids: CASSLDQIRNQPQHF. Here the CDR3 DNA reads TGTGCCAGCAGCTTAGACCAGATTAGAAATCAGCCCCAGCATTTT.

The rearrangement uses TRBV7-2 and TRBJ2-7; 7 positions match TRBD1. The junction had 12 bases not matched to a gene; V was cut back by 6 bases and J by 10 bases. The CDR3 has 13 residues. Germline V gene data show CDR1 as SGHTA and CDR2 as FQGNSA. CDR3 residues: CASRGGQAFSQYF. For the CDR3, the DNA is TGTGCCAGCAGAGGTGGACAGGCCTTTTCCCAGTACTTC.

Only one count was recorded for this clone. The rearrangement links TRBV10-1 to TRBJ1-1; TRBD1 is a possible D gene (5 bases). There are 17 residues in the CDR3. Germline lookup yields CDR1 WNHNN and CDR2 SYGVQD (reference sequence). Trimming shortened V by 0 bases and J by 2 bases, and 16 bases separated the two germline ends. The CDR3 nucleotides read TGCGCCAGCAGTGAGTCGCCCGGGGCTTATGCCAACACTGAAGCTTTCTTT. Translated, it gives CASSESPGAYANTEAFF.

V and J are TRBV2 and TRBJ1-3; weak D call: TRBD1 (5 bases). There are 14 residues in the CDR3. V lost 7 bases and J lost 0, with 10 bases in between. CDR1 and CDR2 (germline): SNHLY, FYNNEI. The CDR3 protein is CASKSGGSGNTIYF. CDR3 bases: TGTGCCAGCAAATCGGGGGGCTCTGGAAACACCATATATTTT.

The chain links TRBV13 to TRBJ1-5, with D perhaps TRBD1 (5 bases). The CDR3 has 15 amino acids. The V gene's germline CDR1 is PRHDT and CDR2 FYEKMQ (reference sequence). V was cut by 5 bases and J by 2 bases, with 13 bases left in between. The CDR3 sequence is CASSRIGTGNQPQHF. Written as DNA, the CDR3 is TGTGCCAGCAGCCGCATAGGGACGGGCAATCAGCCCCAGCATTTT.

The gene calls are TRBV2 and TRBJ1-1; the D is unclear. Germline values: CDR1 SNHLY, CDR2 FYNNEI. The CDR3 is made up of 14 amino acids. With 3 bases removed from V and 0 bases from J, the gap between germline ends came to 8 bases. The CDR3 region is CASSEARLNTEAFF. CDR3 DNA: TGTGCCAGCAGTGAGGCGAGACTGAACACTGAAGCTTTCTTT.

This chain joins TRBV27 and TRBJ2-1; D remains unclear. This CDR3 is built from 13 residues. V was clipped by 0 bases and J by 7 bases, with 7 bases between them. Germline V CDR1 and CDR2: MNHEY, SMNVEV (reference sequence). CDR3 residues: CASSLSGGNEQFF. The CDR3 DNA reads TGTGCCAGCAGTTTATCCGGCGGAAATGAGCAGTTCTTC.

This clone was picked up one time. This chain uses TRBV21-1 with TRBJ1-6. TRBV21-1 is marked as a pseudogene. The CDR3 has 19 amino acids. The CDR3 spells CASSKKPPPVWDFNSPLHF. The DNA of the CDR3 is TGTGCCAGCAGCAAAAAACCCCCACCCGTTTGGGATTTTAATTCACCCCTCCACTTT.

This chain joins TRBV7-2 and TRBJ2-5; 7 bases agree with TRBD1. Trimming at V came to 5 bases and at J to 11 bases, leaving 14 bases not matched to a gene. The CDR3 totals 14 residues. The germline V gene encodes CDR1 SGHTA and CDR2 FQGNSA. The CDR3 reads CASSQTGAKGEQYF. The CDR3 DNA reads as TGTGCCAGCAGCCAAACAGGGGCAAAGGGGGAGCAGTACTTC.

The chain joins TRBV14 to TRBJ2-3, with D possibly matching TRBD1 (5 bases). The V end lost 1 base, the J end lost 2 bases, and 13 bases lay between the germline ends. CDR3 length: 16 residues. CDR1 and CDR2 (germline): SGHDN, FVKESK. The CDR3 loop is CASSQGSTVLTDTQYF. DNA of the CDR3: TGTGCCAGCAGCCAAGGATCGACAGTACTCACAGATACGCAGTATTTT.

The rearrangement uses TRBV7-9 and TRBJ1-4; 7 nucleotides line up with TRBD1. The germline V gene encodes CDR1 SEHNR and CDR2 FQNEAQ (reference sequence). The CDR3 loop spans 13 amino acids. The V and J ends lost 6 bases and 7 bases, in that order; junction bases with no gene match: 5. In DNA form, the CDR3 reads TGTGCCAGCAGTCCGCAGGGGGGTGAAAAACTGTTTTTT. Amino acids: CASSPQGGEKLFF.

This chain uses TRBV11-3 with TRBJ2-2; the D call may be TRBD1 or TRBD2 (5 bases each). Germline V lookup: CDR1 SGHNT, CDR2 YENEEA. Between the trimmed V and J ends, which lost 3 bases and 4 bases, there was a span of 6 bases. This CDR3 region has 13 residues. CDR3 nucleotides: TGTGCCAGCAGCTTTGGGGGCACCGGGGAGCTGTTTTTT. Residues: CASSFGGTGELFF.

This chain uses TRBV13 with TRBJ1-2; tentatively, D is TRBD1 (6 bases). V was trimmed by 6 bases and J by 0 bases, leaving 11 bases between them. Per the germline V gene, CDR1 is PRHDT and CDR2 is FYEKMQ (reference sequence). The CDR3 has 14 residues. CDR3 coding DNA: TGTGCCAGCAGACGAGGGGGGACTAACTATGGCTACACCTTC. Amino acid sequence: CASRRGGTNYGYTF.

V usage is TRBV5-6 and J usage is TRBJ1-3; possible D gene TRBD1, 6 bases. Trimming cost V 7 bases and J 0 bases, with 11 bases left between them. The CDR3 is 14 residues long. The germline CDR1 and CDR2 sequences are SGHDT and YYEEEE. The CDR3 DNA is TGTGCCAGCGGGGGCGCAAGCTCTGGAAACACCATATATTTT. This encodes CASGGASSGNTIYF.

This clone was observed once. The chain employs TRBV5-4 and TRBJ2-3; D perhaps matches TRBD1 (6 bases). In germline, CDR1 is SGHNT, CDR2 YYREEE (reference sequence). The CDR3 covers 16 residues. The V and J ends lost 4 bases and 3 bases respectively, with 18 bases between them. CDR3 nucleotide sequence: TGTGCCAGCAGCCTGTTGGACAGCCCGCCAACAGATACGCAGTATTTT. Encoded protein: CASSLLDSPPTDTQYF.

The chain couples TRBV6-1 to TRBJ1-1, with 8 bases that match TRBD1. This CDR3 is 14 amino acids long. CDR1 is MNHNS and CDR2 is SASEGT in the germline V gene. V shed 10 bases, J shed 5 bases, and the junction held 12 bases outside the gene matches. CDR3 coding DNA: TGTGCCACCCTAGGACAGGGAGGAAGTACTGAAGCTTTCTTT. Protein: CATLGQGGSTEAFF.

The chain has TRBV20-1 and TRBJ2-3; D gene uncertain. The CDR3 contains 11 residues. V shed 6 bases and J shed 3 bases, with 7 bases lying between them. Germline CDR1 is DFQATT and CDR2 is SNEGSKA (reference sequence). The CDR3 reads CSAGSTDTQYF. The CDR3 nucleotides read TGCAGTGCGGGGTCAACAGATACGCAGTATTTT.

The chain recombines TRBV5-4 with TRBJ1-1; D might be TRBD1 (5 bases). CDR1 and CDR2 (germline): SGHNT, YYREEE (reference sequence). The V gene lost 5 bases and the J gene lost 3 bases, with 14 bases spanning the gap. The CDR3 sequence is 14 residues long. CDR3 region: CASRSQGRDTEAFF. In DNA form, the CDR3 reads TGTGCCAGCAGGAGTCAGGGTAGGGACACTGAAGCTTTCTTT. Combining the CDR3 with reference TRBV5-4 and TRBJ1-1 gives the whole variable domain ETGVTQSPTHLIKTRGQQVTLRCSSQSGHNTVSWYQQALGQGPQFIFQYYREEENGRGNFPPRFSGLQFPNYSSELNVNALELDDSALYLCASRSQGRDTEAFFGQGTRLTVV.

The CDR3 is CASSEGVNQPQHF. The CDR3 DNA is TGTGCCAGCAGTGAAGGAGTCAATCAGCCCCAGCATTTT. The rearrangement links TRBV6-1 to TRBJ1-5, with D hard to call. V was trimmed by 1 base and J by 3 bases, leaving 4 bases between them. The CDR3 sequence is 13 residues long. The germline V gene encodes CDR1 MNHNS and CDR2 SASEGT.

This rearrangement joins TRBV10-1 to TRBJ1-1; D remains ambiguous. CDR3 size: 11 residues. Germline values: CDR1 WNHNN, CDR2 SYGVQD (reference sequence). The germline V and J ends were trimmed by 6 bases and 0 bases, with 2 bases remaining between them. CDR3 DNA: TGCGCCAGCAGGTTGAACACTGAAGCTTTCTTT. Translating gives CASRLNTEAFF.

The rearrangement links TRBV9 to TRBJ2-5; 9 positions match TRBD1. CDR1 and CDR2 (germline): SGDLS, YYNGEE. The CDR3 contains 14 residues. The V and J ends lost 3 bases and 5 bases, in that order; junction bases with no gene match: 5. The CDR3 here is CASSGQGGGETQYF. CDR3 bases: TGTGCCAGCAGCGGACAGGGGGGCGGGGAGACCCAGTACTTC.

The V and J genes are TRBV27 and TRBJ1-5; D gene unclear. V was trimmed by 6 bases and J by 0 bases, leaving 12 bases between them. The CDR3 length is 15 residues. The V gene's germline CDR1 is MNHEY and CDR2 SMNVEV (reference sequence). CDR3 coding DNA: TGTGCCAGCAGCAGGACGTCGTATAGCAATCAGCCCCAGCATTTT. The encoded protein is CASSRTSYSNQPQHF.

This clone was detected only once. The CDR3 here is CASREPITGELFF. The CDR3 DNA reads as TGTGCCAGCAGAGAGCCGATAACCGGGGAGCTGTTTTTT. J is TRBJ2-2 and V is TRBV11-3; D is unresolved. This CDR3 spans 13 amino acids. Looked up from germline, CDR1 is SGHNT and CDR2 is YENEEA. With 6 bases removed from V and 5 bases from J, the gap between germline ends came to 10 bases.

The rearrangement joins TRBV10-3 to TRBJ2-5; D is ambiguous. V shed 2 bases and J shed 11 bases, with 12 bases lying between them. The CDR3 length is 12 residues. CDR1 ENHRY and CDR2 SYGVKD come from the germline V gene. The CDR3 here is CAISEIEAEQYF. DNA of the CDR3: TGTGCCATCAGTGAGATAGAAGCAGAGCAGTACTTC.

Remarks on this clone: One end of the junction fails to match germline, which may point to a read error. The V call is TRBV30, the J call TRBJ2-5; D is undetermined. CDR3 length: 11 residues. The germline gives CDR1 GTSNPN, CDR2 SVGIG (reference sequence). Here the CDR3 reads CACTVQGTQYF. The CDR3 DNA reads TGTGCCTGCACGGTCCAAGGGACCCAGTACTTC.

The rearrangement links TRBV18 to TRBJ2-5, with a possible D match to TRBD2 (7 bases). V was trimmed by 8 bases and J by 5 bases, leaving 15 bases between them. This CDR3 region has 13 residues. The germline CDR1 and CDR2 sequences are KGHSH and LQKENI. The CDR3 DNA follows: TGTGCCAGCAAGGGAGGGGGAGAGGAGACCCAGTACTTC. This codes for CASKGGGEETQYF.

By its share, this clone is medium-sized. The V gene is TRBV2, the J gene TRBJ2-1, with 10 bases that match TRBD2. Trimming cost V 6 bases and J 8 bases; bases outside gene matches: 7. This CDR3 spans 14 amino acids. The germline V gene has CDR1 SNHLY and CDR2 FYNNEI. CDR3 residues: CASRTGTSDHEQFF. In nucleotides, the CDR3 is TGTGCCAGCAGGACCGGGACTAGCGACCATGAGCAGTTCTTC.

This chain links TRBV9 with TRBJ1-2; the D gene is possibly TRBD1 (6 bases). The V gene lost 4 bases and the J gene lost 0 bases, with 16 bases spanning the gap. The length of the CDR3 is 16 residues. In germline, CDR1 is SGDLS, CDR2 YYNGEE. CDR3 amino acids: CASSPQGIGSNYGYTF. In DNA, the CDR3 is TGTGCCAGCAGCCCACAGGGAATCGGCTCTAACTATGGCTACACCTTC.

J is TRBJ2-7 and V is TRBV2; D is unclear. Trimming stripped 3 bases from V and 9 bases from J, with 12 bases between. The CDR3 sequence is 12 residues long. In germline, CDR1 is SNHLY, CDR2 FYNNEI. The CDR3 protein is CASSDERGGQYF. CDR3 nucleotides: TGTGCCAGCAGTGATGAGCGCGGCGGGCAGTACTTC.